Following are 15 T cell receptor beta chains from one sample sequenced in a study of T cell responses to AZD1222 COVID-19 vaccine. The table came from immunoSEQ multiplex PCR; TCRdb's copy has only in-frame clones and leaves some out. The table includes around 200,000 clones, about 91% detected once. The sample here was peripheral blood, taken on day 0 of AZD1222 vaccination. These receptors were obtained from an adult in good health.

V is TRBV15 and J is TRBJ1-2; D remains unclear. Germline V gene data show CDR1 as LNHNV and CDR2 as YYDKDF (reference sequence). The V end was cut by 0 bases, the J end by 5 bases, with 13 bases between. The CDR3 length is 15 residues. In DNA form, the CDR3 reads TGTGCCACCAGCAGAGATTTTGGCAGTCGATATGGCTACACCTTC. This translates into CATSRDFGSRYGYTF. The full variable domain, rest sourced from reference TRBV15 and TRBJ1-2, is DAMVIQNPRYQVTQFGKPVTLSCSQTLNHNVMYWYQQKSSQAPKLLFHYYDKDFNNEADTPDNFQSRRPNTSFCFLDIRSPGLGDTAMYLCATSRDFGSRYGYTFGSGTRLTVV.

The CDR3 DNA follows: TGTGCCAGCAGCCCGGACAGAAATCAGCCCCAGCATTTT. This sequence encodes CASSPDRNQPQHF. The chain recombines TRBV5-8 with TRBJ1-5; the D gene is possibly TRBD1 (6 bases). Per germline, CDR1 SGHTS and CDR2 YDEGEE. Trimming stripped 4 bases from V and 4 bases from J, with 9 bases between. This CDR3 contains 13 residues.

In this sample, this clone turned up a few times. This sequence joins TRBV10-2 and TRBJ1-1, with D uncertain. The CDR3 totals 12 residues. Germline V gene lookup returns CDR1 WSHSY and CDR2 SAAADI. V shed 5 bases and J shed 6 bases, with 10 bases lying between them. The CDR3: CASSFGGAEAFF. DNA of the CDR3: TGCGCCAGCAGTTTCGGTGGAGCTGAAGCTTTCTTT.

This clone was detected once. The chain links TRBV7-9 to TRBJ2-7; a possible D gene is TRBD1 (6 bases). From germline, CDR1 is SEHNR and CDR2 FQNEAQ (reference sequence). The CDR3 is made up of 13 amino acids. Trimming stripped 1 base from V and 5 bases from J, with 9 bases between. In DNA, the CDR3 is TGTGCCAGCAGCTTAGGTCAGGGGAACGAGCAGTACTTC. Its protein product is CASSLGQGNEQYF.

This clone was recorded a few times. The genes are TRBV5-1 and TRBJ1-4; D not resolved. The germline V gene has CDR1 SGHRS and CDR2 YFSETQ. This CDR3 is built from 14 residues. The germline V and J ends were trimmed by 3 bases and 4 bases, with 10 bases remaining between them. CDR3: CASSSLEGNEKLFF. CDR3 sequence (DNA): TGCGCCAGCAGCTCCCTTGAGGGTAATGAAAAACTGTTTTTT. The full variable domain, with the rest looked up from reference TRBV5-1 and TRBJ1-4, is KAGVTQTPRYLIKTRGQQVTLSCSPISGHRSVSWYQQTPGQGLQFLFEYFSETQRNKGNFPGRFSGRQFSNSRSEMNVSTLELGDSALYLCASSSLEGNEKLFFGSGTQLSVL.

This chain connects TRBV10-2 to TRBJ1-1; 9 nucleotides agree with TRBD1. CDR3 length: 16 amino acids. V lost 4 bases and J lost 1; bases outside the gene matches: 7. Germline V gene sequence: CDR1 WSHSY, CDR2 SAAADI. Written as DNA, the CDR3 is TGCGCCAGCAGTGGGGGACAGGGCTTGGCGAACACTGAAGCTTTCTTT. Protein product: CASSGGQGLANTEAFF.

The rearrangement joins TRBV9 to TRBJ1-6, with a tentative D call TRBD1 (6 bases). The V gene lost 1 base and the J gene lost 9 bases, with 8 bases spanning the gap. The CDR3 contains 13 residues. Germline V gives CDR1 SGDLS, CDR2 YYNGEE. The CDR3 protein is CASSVPGVSPLHF. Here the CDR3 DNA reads TGTGCCAGCAGCGTACCAGGGGTTTCACCCCTCCACTTT.

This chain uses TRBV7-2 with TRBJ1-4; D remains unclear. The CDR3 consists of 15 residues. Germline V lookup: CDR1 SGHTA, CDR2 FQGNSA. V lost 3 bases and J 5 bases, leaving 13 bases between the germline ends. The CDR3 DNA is TGTGCCAGCAGCTTGGCCAGTTCCTGGAATGAAAAACTGTTTTTT. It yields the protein CASSLASSWNEKLFF.

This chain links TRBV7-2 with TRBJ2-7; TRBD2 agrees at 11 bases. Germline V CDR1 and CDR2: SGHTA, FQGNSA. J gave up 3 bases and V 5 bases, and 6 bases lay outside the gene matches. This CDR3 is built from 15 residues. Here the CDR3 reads CASSIHGTSGYEQYF. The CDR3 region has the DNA TGTGCCAGCAGCATCCACGGGACTAGCGGCTACGAGCAGTACTTC.

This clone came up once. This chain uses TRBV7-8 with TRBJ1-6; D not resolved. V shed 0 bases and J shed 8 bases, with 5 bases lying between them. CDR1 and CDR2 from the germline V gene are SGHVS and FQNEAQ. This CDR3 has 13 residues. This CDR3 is CASSLAQDSPLHF. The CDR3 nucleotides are TGTGCCAGCAGCTTAGCGCAGGATTCACCCCTCCACTTT.

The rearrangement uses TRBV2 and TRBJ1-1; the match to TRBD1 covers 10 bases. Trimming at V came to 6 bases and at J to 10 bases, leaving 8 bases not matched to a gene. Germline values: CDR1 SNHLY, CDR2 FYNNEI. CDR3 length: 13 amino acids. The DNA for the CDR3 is TGTGCCAGCAGGGCCGACAGGGGGCAGTTAGCTTTCTTT. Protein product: CASRADRGQLAFF.

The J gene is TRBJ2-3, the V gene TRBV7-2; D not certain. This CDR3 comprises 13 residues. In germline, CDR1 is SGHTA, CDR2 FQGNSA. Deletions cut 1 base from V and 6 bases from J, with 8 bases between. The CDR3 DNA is TGTGCCAGCAGCTTAGGGGGATCTGATACGCAGTATTTT. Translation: CASSLGGSDTQYF. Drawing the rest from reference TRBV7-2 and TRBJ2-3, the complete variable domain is GAGVSQSPSNKVTEKGKDVELRCDPISGHTALYWYRQSLGQGLEFLIYFQGNSAPDKSGLPSDRFSAERTGGSVSTLTIQRTQQEDSAVYLCASSLGGSDTQYFGPGTRLTVL.

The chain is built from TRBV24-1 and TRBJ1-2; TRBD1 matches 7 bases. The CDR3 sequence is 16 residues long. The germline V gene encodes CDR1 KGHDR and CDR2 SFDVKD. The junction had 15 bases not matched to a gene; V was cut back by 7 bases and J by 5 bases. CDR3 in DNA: TGTGCCACCAGCCACCTCCCCGGGACAGAAAAATATGGCTACACCTTC. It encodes CATSHLPGTEKYGYTF.

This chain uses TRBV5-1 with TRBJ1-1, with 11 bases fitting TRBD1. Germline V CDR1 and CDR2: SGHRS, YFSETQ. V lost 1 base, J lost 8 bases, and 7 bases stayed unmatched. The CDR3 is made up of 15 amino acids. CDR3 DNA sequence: TGCGCCAGCAGCTTGACGGGACAGGGGGTACTCGAAGCTTTCTTT. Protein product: CASSLTGQGVLEAFF.

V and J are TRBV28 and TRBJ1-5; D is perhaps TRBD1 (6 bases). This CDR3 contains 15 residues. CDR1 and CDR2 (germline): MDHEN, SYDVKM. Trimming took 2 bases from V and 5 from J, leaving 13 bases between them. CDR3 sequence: CASSLGGAGYQPQHF. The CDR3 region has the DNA TGTGCCAGCAGTTTAGGGGGGGCGGGCTATCAGCCCCAGCATTTT.